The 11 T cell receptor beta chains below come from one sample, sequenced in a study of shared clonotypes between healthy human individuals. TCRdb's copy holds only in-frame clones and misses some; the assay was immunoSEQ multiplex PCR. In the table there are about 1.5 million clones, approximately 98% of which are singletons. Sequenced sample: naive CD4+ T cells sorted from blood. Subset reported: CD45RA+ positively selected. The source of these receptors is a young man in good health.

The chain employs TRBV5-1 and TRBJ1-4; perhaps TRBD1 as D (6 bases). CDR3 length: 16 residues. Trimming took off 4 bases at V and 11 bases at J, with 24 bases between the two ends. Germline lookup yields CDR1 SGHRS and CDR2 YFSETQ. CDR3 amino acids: CASSPGTNELMKKLFF. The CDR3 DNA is TGCGCCAGCAGCCCCGGGACAAACGAACTAATGAAGAAACTGTTTTTT.

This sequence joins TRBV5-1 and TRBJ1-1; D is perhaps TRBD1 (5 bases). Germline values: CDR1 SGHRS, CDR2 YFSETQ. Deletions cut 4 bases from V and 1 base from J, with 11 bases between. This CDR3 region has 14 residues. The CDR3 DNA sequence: TGCGCCAGCAGCGTTACTAGGGGGAACACTGAAGCTTTCTTT. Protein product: CASSVTRGNTEAFF. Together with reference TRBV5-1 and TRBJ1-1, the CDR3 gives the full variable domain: KAGVTQTPRYLIKTRGQQVTLSCSPISGHRSVSWYQQTPGQGLQFLFEYFSETQRNKGNFPGRFSGRQFSNSRSEMNVSTLELGDSALYLCASSVTRGNTEAFFGQGTRLTVV.

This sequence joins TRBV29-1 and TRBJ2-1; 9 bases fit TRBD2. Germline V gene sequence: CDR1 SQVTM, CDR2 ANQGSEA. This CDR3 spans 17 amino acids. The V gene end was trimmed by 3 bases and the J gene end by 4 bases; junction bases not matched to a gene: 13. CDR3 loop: CSVDYGPVAGGYNEQFF. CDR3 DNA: TGCAGCGTTGACTATGGTCCTGTGGCGGGAGGGTACAATGAGCAGTTCTTC.

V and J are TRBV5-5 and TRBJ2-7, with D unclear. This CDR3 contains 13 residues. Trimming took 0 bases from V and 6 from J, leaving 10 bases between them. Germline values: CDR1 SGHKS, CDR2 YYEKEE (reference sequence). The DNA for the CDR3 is TGTGCCAGCAGCTTGGGCAGGTCGGGCGAGCAGTACTTC. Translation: CASSLGRSGEQYF.

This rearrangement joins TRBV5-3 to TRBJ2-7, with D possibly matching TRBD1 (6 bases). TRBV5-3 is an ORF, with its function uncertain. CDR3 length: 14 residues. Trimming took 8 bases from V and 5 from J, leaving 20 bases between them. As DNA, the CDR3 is TGTGCCAGCAGGGGAGACCCCGTGGGGGACGAGCAGTACTTC. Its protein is CASRGDPVGDEQYF.

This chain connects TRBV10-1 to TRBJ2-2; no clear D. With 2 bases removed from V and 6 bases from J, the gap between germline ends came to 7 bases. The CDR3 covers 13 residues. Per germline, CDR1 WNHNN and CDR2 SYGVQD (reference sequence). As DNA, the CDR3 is TGCGCCAGCAGTGAGGCCCTCCCCGGGGAGCTGTTTTTT. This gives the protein CASSEALPGELFF.

CDR3 region: CASSQRQPGQPQHF. The CDR3 DNA is TGTGCCAGTAGCCAAAGACAGCCGGGACAGCCCCAGCATTTT. The chain carries TRBV19 and TRBJ1-5; TRBD1 is a possible D gene (5 bases). The CDR3 covers 14 residues. CDR1 and CDR2 (germline): LNHDA, SQIVND (reference sequence). Trimming removed 6 bases from V and 7 bases from J, with 16 bases in between. The full variable domain, its missing parts supplied by reference TRBV19 and TRBJ1-5, is DGGITQSPKYLFRKEGQNVTLSCEQNLNHDAMYWYRQDPGQGLRLIYYSQIVNDFQKGDIAEGYSVSREKKESFPLTVTSAQKNPTAFYLCASSQRQPGQPQHFGDGTRLSIL.

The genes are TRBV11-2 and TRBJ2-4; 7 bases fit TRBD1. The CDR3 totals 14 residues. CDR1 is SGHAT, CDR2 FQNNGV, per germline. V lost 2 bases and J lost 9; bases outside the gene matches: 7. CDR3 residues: CASSLKQGNGIQYF. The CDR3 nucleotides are TGTGCCAGCAGCTTAAAACAGGGGAACGGCATTCAGTACTTC.

Here the CDR3 reads CASSQGGQIYYGYTF. The CDR3 coding sequence is TGTGCCAGCAGCCAAGGGGGACAGATTTACTATGGCTACACCTTC. The V and J genes are TRBV7-2 and TRBJ1-2, with TRBD1 identical over 7 bases. Losses at the gene ends were 5 bases for V and 3 bases for J; bases not matched to a gene: 9. Looked up from germline, CDR1 is SGHTA and CDR2 is FQGNSA. The CDR3 has 15 residues.

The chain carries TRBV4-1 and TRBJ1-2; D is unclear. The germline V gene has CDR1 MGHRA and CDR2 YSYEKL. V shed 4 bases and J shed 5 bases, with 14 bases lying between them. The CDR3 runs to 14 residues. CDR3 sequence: CASSPTTTRYGYTF. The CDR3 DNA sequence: TGCGCCAGCAGCCCGACCACAACGAGGTATGGCTACACCTTC.

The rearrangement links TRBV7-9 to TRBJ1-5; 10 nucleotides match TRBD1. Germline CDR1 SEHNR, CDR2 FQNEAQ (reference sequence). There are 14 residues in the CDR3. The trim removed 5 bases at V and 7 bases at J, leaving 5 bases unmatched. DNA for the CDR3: TGTGCCAGCAGCACGACAGGGGGCGTGCAGCCCCAGCATTTT. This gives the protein CASSTTGGVQPQHF.